This is a list of T cell receptor beta chains from one sample in a study of shared clonotypes between healthy human individuals. TCRdb's copy holds only in-frame clones and misses some; the assay was immunoSEQ multiplex PCR. The table includes 1,400,000 or so clones, approximately 98.5% detected once. The sequenced material came from naive CD4+ T cells sorted from blood. The receptors here all came from a man aged 25 to 40 in good health. Each CDR3 is given with its conserved first and last residue. Each record gives: J gene, clone size, V gene, D gene, CDR3 DNA, CDR3 protein. The D gene is left open where the match is weak. Clone size is not always given. Where it is, it says once, few, many or a class for expanded clones.

TRBJ2-1	-	TRBV5-1	TRBD2	TGCGCCAGCAGCACCGGGACTAGCTATGAGCAGTTCTTC	CASSTGTSYEQFF
TRBJ2-1	-	TRBV2	TRBD2	TGTGCCAGCAGCGTCTGGGGGGGATACAATGAGCAGTTCTTC	CASSVWGGYNEQFF
TRBJ2-7	once	TRBV18	-	TGTGCCAGCTCACCCCCCCACGACGGGCCTCAGCAGTACTTC	CASSPPHDGPQQYF
TRBJ2-4	-	TRBV11-2	-	TGTGCCAGCAGCTTAGTCGGGGTAGGGTGGGCCAAAAACATTCAGTACTTC	CASSLVGVGWAKNIQYF
TRBJ1-5	-	TRBV12-1	-	TGTGCCAGCAGCACTCCAGGGACGGGCAATCAGCCCCAGCATTTT	CASSTPGTGNQPQHF
TRBJ2-7	-	TRBV6-1	TRBD2	TGTGCCTGCTCCGGACTAGCGGGTAGGGACGAGCAGTACTTC	CACSGLAGRDEQYF
TRBJ2-3	-	TRBV7-9	TRBD1	TGTGCCAGCAGCCGCGGTGCGACCGGACAGGCGGCAGATACGCAGTATTTT	CASSRGATGQAADTQYF
TRBJ2-1	-	TRBV14	-	TGTGCCAGCAGCCGGAGAACGAATGAGCAGTTCTTC	CASSRRTNEQFF
TRBJ2-1	few	TRBV4-3	-	TGCGCCAGCAGCCAAGAGGATATCCCCTACAATGAGCAGTTCTTC	CASSQEDIPYNEQFF
TRBJ2-5	-	TRBV6-6	TRBD1	TGTGCCAGCAGTTCCCTCACAGGGGGCATAGAGACCCAGTACTTC	CASSSLTGGIETQYF
TRBJ1-5	-	TRBV12-2	-	TGTGCAAGTCGCTTAGGTGGTTCTACAGGGGGCAGTTTCGGCAATCAGCCCCAGCATTTT	CASRLGGSTGGSFGNQPQHF
TRBJ2-5	-	TRBV7-7	-	TGTGCTAGCAGCTTATCGCCGGGGGAGACCCAGTACTTC	CASSLSPGETQYF
TRBJ2-1	-	TRBV6-1	TRBD1	TGTGCCAGCGCGCGCGACAGGGCCTACAATGAGCAGTTCTTC	CASARDRAYNEQFF
TRBJ2-7	-	TRBV7-2	-	TGTGCCAGCAGCTTAAACGTTGGCGAGCAGTACTTC	CASSLNVGEQYF
TRBJ2-1	-	TRBV5-1	TRBD2	TGCGCCAGCAGCTTAAATCCACTAGCGGGAAAGTACAATGAGCAGTTCTTC	CASSLNPLAGKYNEQFF
TRBJ1-2	-	TRBV7-6	-	TGTGCCAGCAGCGCCGGAGTTTATGGCTACACCTTC	CASSAGVYGYTF
TRBJ2-3	-	TRBV5-1	-	TGCGCCAGCAGCTTGGGACAAAGCACAGATACGCAGTATTTT	CASSLGQSTDTQYF
TRBJ2-2	-	TRBV7-2	-	TGTGCCAGCAGCTTATTGGCTAGCGCGAACACCGGGGAGCTGTTTTTT	CASSLLASANTGELFF
TRBJ1-2	-	TRBV18	TRBD1	TGTGCCAGCTCAGTCCGGGACAGCGCCTATGGCTACACCTTC	CASSVRDSAYGYTF
TRBJ2-7	-	TRBV27	-	TGTGCCAGCAGTATAGGTTACGAGCAGTACTTC	CASSIGYEQYF
TRBJ1-1	-	TRBV7-9	-	TGTGCCAGCACCCTTGCGGGGGCCCCCGACACTGAAGCTTTCTTT	CASTLAGAPDTEAFF
TRBJ2-3	-	TRBV30	TRBD1	TGTGCCTGGAGTAGGGGGCGAGCGGCGGCTAGCACAGATACGCAGTATTTT	CAWSRGRAAASTDTQYF
TRBJ2-7	-	TRBV5-5	-	TGTGCCAGCAGTTCAGCAGGGATCTACTACGAGCAGTACTTC	CASSSAGIYYEQYF
TRBJ2-3	-	TRBV5-8	TRBD2	TGTGCCAGCAGCGTCTTAGCGGGAGTGGGCACAGATACGCAGTATTTT	CASSVLAGVGTDTQYF
TRBJ1-5	-	TRBV15	-	TGTGCCACCAGCAGAGATAGCGGGGATCAGCCCCAGCATTTT	CATSRDSGDQPQHF
TRBJ2-7	-	TRBV5-1	-	TGCGCCAGCAGCTTGGATCAGGGGTCGTCCTACGAGCAGTACTTC	CASSLDQGSSYEQYF
TRBJ1-1	once	TRBV6-6	-	TGTGCCAGCAGTTACGGGGGGGATTCTTTCTTT	CASSYGGDSFF
TRBJ2-1	once	TRBV13	TRBD2	TGTGCCAGCAGCTCTTATGGGACGGACGGGAGGCCATATTATGGGCATTACAATGAGCAGTTCTTC	CASSSYGTDGRPYYGHYNEQFF
TRBJ2-5	-	TRBV11-3	-	TGTGCCAGCAGCTCATACAGGGACCAAGAGACCCAGTACTTC	CASSSYRDQETQYF
TRBJ2-5	-	TRBV10-1	TRBD1	TGCGCCAGCAGTGAGAACGGCGACAGGGGCAGCTCTGGGGCCCAGTACTTC	CASSENGDRGSSGAQYF
TRBJ2-7	-	TRBV28	-	TGTGCCAGCCGACCCATCAAAGCGGGTGCCTCCTACGAGCAGTACTTC	CASRPIKAGASYEQYF
TRBJ2-5	-	TRBV19	TRBD1	TGTGCCAGTAGTACCCGGACAGGAGAAGAGACCCAGTACTTC	CASSTRTGEETQYF
TRBJ2-1	once	TRBV7-9	-	TGTGCCAGCAGCTTTGATGATGTACGACGGCGGTTCTTC	CASSFDDVRRRFF
TRBJ2-1	once	TRBV5-1	TRBD2	TGCGCCAGCAGCTCGGGGCGGGAGGGCCGTGCCTACAATGAGCAGTTCTTC	CASSSGREGRAYNEQFF
TRBJ2-2	-	TRBV5-1	-	TGCGCCAGCAGCTTGGATTCAGGGGTCAATACCGGGGAGCTGTTTTTT	CASSLDSGVNTGELFF
TRBJ2-1	-	TRBV29-1	-	TGCAGCACCTGGGACCGCTACAATGAGCAGTTCTTC	CSTWDRYNEQFF
TRBJ2-5	-	TRBV11-2	-	TGTGCCAGCACCCGTGTAGGTCTAATGGAGACCCAGTACTTC	CASTRVGLMETQYF
TRBJ2-7	once	TRBV2	-	TGTGCCAGCAGTGACAGCGGGTACTCCTACGAGCAGTACTTC	CASSDSGYSYEQYF
TRBJ2-7	-	TRBV7-8	TRBD2	TGTGCCAGCAGCCCAACTAGCGACTACGAGCAGTACTTC	CASSPTSDYEQYF
TRBJ2-7	-	TRBV19	TRBD2	TGTGCCAGTAGTATAACTAGCGGGAGTGTATACGAGCAGTACTTC	CASSITSGSVYEQYF
TRBJ1-2	-	TRBV27	-	TGTGCCAGCAGTTTTGACAGGAACTATGGCTACACCTTC	CASSFDRNYGYTF
TRBJ2-3	-	TRBV5-1	TRBD2	TGCGCCAGCAGTCCCCCAACTAGCGGGAGGGTGGGGGCAGATACGCAGTATTTT	CASSPPTSGRVGADTQYF
TRBJ1-2	-	TRBV28	TRBD1	TGTGCCAGCAGTTTATCCGACAGGGGGGCCTATGGCTACACCTTC	CASSLSDRGAYGYTF
TRBJ2-7	-	TRBV6-6	TRBD2	TGTGCCAGCAGACTTGCGACTAGCGGGATCCACTGCGAGCAGTACTTC	CASRLATSGIHCEQYF
TRBJ2-1	-	TRBV5-4	-	TGTGCCAGCAGCCCCGGTGGAGGGGGCAATGAGCAGTTCTTC	CASSPGGGGNEQFF
TRBJ2-3	-	TRBV11-2	TRBD2	TGTGCCAGCGGGAGGCGCCTAGCGGGAGGGGATACGCAGTATTTT	CASGRRLAGGDTQYF
TRBJ2-4	-	TRBV7-2	-	TGTGCCAGCAGCTTCGGCAGACTAAAAAACATTCAGTACTTC	CASSFGRLKNIQYF
TRBJ2-5	-	TRBV15	TRBD1	TGTGCCACCAGCACTCCCAGGGGGCTAGAGACCCAGTACTTC	CATSTPRGLETQYF
TRBJ2-2	-	TRBV18	-	TGTGCCAGCTCCACGCTCCGAACAGGACCGAACACCGGGGAGCTGTTTTTT	CASSTLRTGPNTGELFF
TRBJ2-5	-	TRBV19	TRBD2	TGTGCCAGTAGGAAGGGAGCGGGAGTGGCGACCCAGTACTTC	CASRKGAGVATQYF
TRBJ2-1	-	TRBV9	TRBD2	TGTGCCAGCAGCGTGAGCGGGAGGGCCCATGAGCAGTTCTTC	CASSVSGRAHEQFF
TRBJ2-5	-	TRBV9	-	TGTGCCAGCAGCGTAGCAGAGGGAGAAGAGACCCAGTACTTC	CASSVAEGEETQYF
TRBJ2-1	-	TRBV7-9	TRBD2	TGTGCCAGCAGCTTAGTGGGGACTAGCGGCAATGAGCAGTTCTTC	CASSLVGTSGNEQFF
TRBJ2-7	-	TRBV5-8	TRBD1	TGTGCCAGCAGCATGTTACCGGGACAGGGGGACTCCTACGAGCAGTACTTC	CASSMLPGQGDSYEQYF
TRBJ1-2	-	TRBV9	-	TGTGCCAGCAGCGTAGAGGCCGGGAGGGACTATGGCTACACCTTC	CASSVEAGRDYGYTF
TRBJ2-7	-	TRBV5-1	TRBD2	TGCGCCAGCAGCGAAAGGACTAGCGGGGTCTCCTACGAGCAGTACTTC	CASSERTSGVSYEQYF
TRBJ2-5	-	TRBV9	-	TGTGCCAGCAGCGTAATGGGGACATCAGAAGAGACCCAGTACTTC	CASSVMGTSEETQYF
TRBJ2-1	-	TRBV2	-	TGTGCCAGCAGCCCCCCCCGGCAGATATACAATGAGCAGTTCTTC	CASSPPRQIYNEQFF
TRBJ1-2	-	TRBV5-4	TRBD1	TGTGCCAGCGGACAGGGAGTTTCCTATGGCTACACCTTC	CASGQGVSYGYTF